The 30 T cell receptor beta chains below all came from one sample that was sequenced in a study of PD-L1 blockade in urothelial cancer. The data were produced by immunoSEQ multiplex PCR, yet TCRdb's version contains in-frame clones alone and is incomplete. The sample lists roughly 100,000 clones, less than 90% occurring once. Documented time point: peripheral blood 6 weeks after treatment start. Sequenced material: PBMCs, taken around atezolizumab (anti-PD-L1) treatment. The receptors shown here come from a man between 70 and 80 years old with urothelial cancer.

This clone was detected only once. The chain joins TRBV5-1 to TRBJ2-5; D is perhaps TRBD2 (6 bases). The CDR3 length is 14 residues. V was cut by 0 bases and J by 2 bases, with 8 bases left in between. Germline V gene data show CDR1 as SGHRS and CDR2 as YFSETQ. The CDR3 DNA is TGCGCCAGCAGCTTGGGGACTACACAAGAGACCCAGTACTTC. Translating it yields CASSLGTTQETQYF.

This clone appeared a single time. V is TRBV15 and J is TRBJ1-4; the D is unclear. This CDR3 has 16 amino acids. The germline V and J ends were trimmed by 0 bases and 8 bases, with 16 bases remaining between them. Germline V CDR1 and CDR2: LNHNV, YYDKDF (reference sequence). The CDR3 nucleotides read TGTGCCACCAGCAGAGACTTCGGCGGCCTCCCCGAAAAACTGTTTTTT. Its protein product is CATSRDFGGLPEKLFF.

The rearrangement joins TRBV6-5 to TRBJ1-2; D ambiguous. This CDR3 contains 14 residues. V lost 2 bases and J 2 bases, leaving 9 bases between the germline ends. Per germline, CDR1 MNHEY and CDR2 SVGAGI. The CDR3, as DNA: TGTGCCAGCAGTTACGACAAGTGGAACTATGGCTACACCTTC. The encoded protein is CASSYDKWNYGYTF.

The rearrangement joins TRBV11-2 to TRBJ1-1; D uncertain. The CDR3 runs 14 residues. In germline, CDR1 is SGHAT, CDR2 FQNNGV. V lost 1 base, J lost 1 base, and 7 bases lay in between. CDR3 sequence reads: CASSLGTENTEAFF. CDR3 nucleotides: TGTGCCAGCAGCTTAGGGACTGAGAACACTGAAGCTTTCTTT.

This rearrangement joins TRBV7-2 to TRBJ1-1; 10 bases are shared with TRBD1. The V gene's germline CDR1 is SGHTA and CDR2 FQGNSA. The CDR3 is 13 amino acids. With V trimmed by 3 bases and J by 8 bases, 3 bases remained unmatched. CDR3 region: CASSFRTGGEAFF. CDR3 DNA: TGTGCCAGCAGCTTCCGGACAGGGGGGGAAGCTTTCTTT.

The chain combines TRBV7-9 with TRBJ2-5, with 12 bases lining up with TRBD2. V gave up 7 bases and J gave up 5 bases; unmatched junction bases: 8. Germline V gene lookup returns CDR1 SEHNR and CDR2 FQNEAQ (reference sequence). CDR3 length: 15 amino acids. CDR3 protein: CASTLSGLAGETQYF. DNA for the CDR3: TGTGCCAGCACCCTGTCTGGACTAGCGGGGGAGACCCAGTACTTC. Complete variable domain (other parts from reference TRBV7-9 and TRBJ2-5): DTGVSQNPRHKITKRGQNVTFRCDPISEHNRLYWYRQTLGQGPEFLTYFQNEAQLEKSRLLSDRFSAERPKGSFSTLEIQRTEQGDSAMYLCASTLSGLAGETQYFGPGTRLLVL.

The rearrangement uses TRBV7-3 and TRBJ2-1; D may be TRBD2 (6 bases). Trimming stripped 4 bases from V and 9 bases from J, with 16 bases between. CDR1 is SGHTA and CDR2 is FQGTGA in the germline V gene. This CDR3 is built from 14 residues. CDR3 nucleotide sequence: TGTGCCAGCAGCTCCCCGGGGGAGGACGGTGAGCAGTTCTTC. This gives the protein CASSSPGEDGEQFF.

This clone occurred once. The chain couples TRBV6-6 to TRBJ2-2; D is unclear. Germline CDR1 and CDR2: MNHNY and SVGAGI (reference sequence). Between the trimmed V and J ends, which lost 2 bases and 0 bases, there was a span of 7 bases. This CDR3 spans 15 amino acids. As DNA, the CDR3 is TGTGCCAGCAGTTACGGCCGAACGAACACCGGGGAGCTGTTTTTT. Translated: CASSYGRTNTGELFF.

The V call is TRBV6-6, the J call TRBJ1-1; possibly TRBD1 for D (6 bases). Germline V gives CDR1 MNHNY, CDR2 SVGAGI (reference sequence). CDR3 length equals 15 residues. V was clipped by 5 bases and J by 1 base, with 14 bases between them. The CDR3 is CASSTQGEANTEAFF. CDR3 DNA sequence: TGTGCCAGCAGTACACAGGGAGAGGCGAACACTGAAGCTTTCTTT.

The V and J genes are TRBV5-1 and TRBJ2-1; D is ambiguous. The CDR3 runs to 15 residues. V gave up 2 bases and J gave up 0 bases, with 9 bases separating them. Germline loops: CDR1 SGHRS, CDR2 YFSETQ. The chain's CDR3 is CASSFLRSSYNEQFF. The CDR3 DNA follows: TGCGCCAGCAGCTTCCTGAGGAGCTCCTACAATGAGCAGTTCTTC.

CDR3 residues: CACGISYEQYF. The CDR3 coding sequence is TGTGCCTGTGGCATCTCCTACGAGCAGTACTTC. The chain employs TRBV30 and TRBJ2-7; D call uncertain. V was pared by 6 bases and J by 0 bases, with 6 bases between. The length of the CDR3 is 11 residues. Per the germline V gene, CDR1 is GTSNPN and CDR2 is SVGIG (reference sequence).

This clone is medium-sized (0.01 to 0.1%) within its sample. This sequence joins TRBV2 and TRBJ1-2, with 7 bases matching TRBD1. The V gene end was trimmed by 4 bases and the J gene end by 5 bases; junction bases not matched to a gene: 10. CDR1 and CDR2 (germline): SNHLY, FYNNEI. This CDR3 has 15 amino acids. The CDR3 bases are TGTGCCAGCAGTGCGGACAGGTTCCAATTATATGGCTACACCTTC. This sequence encodes CASSADRFQLYGYTF. Looking up the rest from reference TRBV2 and TRBJ1-2 gives the full variable domain: EPEVTQTPSHQVTQMGQEVILRCVPISNHLYFYWYRQILGQKVEFLVSFYNNEISEKSEIFDDQFSVERPDGSNFTLKIRSTKLEDSAMYFCASSADRFQLYGYTFGSGTRLTVV.

The chain recombines TRBV6-1 with TRBJ2-7, with D possibly TRBD1 on 5 matching bases. The CDR3 has 15 amino acids. Trimming pared 6 bases from V and 2 bases from J, leaving 17 bases between. Germline V gene sequence: CDR1 MNHNS, CDR2 SASEGT. This CDR3 reads CASSLNYRLAYEQYF. The CDR3 nucleotides read TGTGCCAGCAGCCTTAATTACAGGTTGGCCTACGAGCAGTACTTC.

The V gene is TRBV19, the J gene TRBJ2-5; D gene unclear. Germline CDR1 and CDR2: LNHDA and SQIVND (reference sequence). With 1 base removed from V and 0 bases from J, the gap between germline ends came to 6 bases. The CDR3 contains 14 residues. CDR3 region: CASSIGEHQETQYF. The CDR3 region has the DNA TGTGCCAGTAGTATAGGAGAGCACCAAGAGACCCAGTACTTC.

V and J are TRBV11-2 and TRBJ1-1; TRBD1 matches 7 bases. Trimming removed 5 bases from V and 1 base from J; junction bases left unmatched: 4. The germline V gene encodes CDR1 SGHAT and CDR2 FQNNGV. The CDR3 is 14 amino acids. CDR3 sequence (DNA): TGTGCCAGCAGCGCGTGGGACAGGAACACTGAAGCTTTCTTT. It translates to CASSAWDRNTEAFF.

The chain links TRBV19 to TRBJ1-1; no definite D call. The CDR3 runs 15 residues. Per germline, CDR1 LNHDA and CDR2 SQIVND (reference sequence). Trimming stripped 6 bases from V and 2 bases from J, with 16 bases between. The CDR3 DNA follows: TGTGCCAGTAGCCCCGCCCGGTCGGGTAACACTGAAGCTTTCTTT. Protein: CASSPARSGNTEAFF.

The chain combines TRBV4-1 with TRBJ1-2; 9 positions match TRBD1. V lost 0 bases, J lost 8 bases, and 1 base stayed unmatched. Germline V gene lookup returns CDR1 MGHRA and CDR2 YSYEKL. The CDR3 runs 13 residues. This CDR3 is CASSQEDRGGYTF. The DNA of the CDR3 is TGCGCCAGCAGCCAAGAGGACAGGGGCGGCTACACCTTC.

This chain uses TRBV10-2 with TRBJ2-7, with D possibly matching TRBD2 (5 bases). Germline lookup yields CDR1 WSHSY and CDR2 SAAADI. V was pared by 0 bases and J by 3 bases, with 12 bases between. This CDR3 region has 15 residues. The CDR3 loop reads CASSESTTSFYEQYF. Written as DNA, the CDR3 is TGCGCCAGCAGTGAGTCGACTACTAGTTTCTACGAGCAGTACTTC.

The chain couples TRBV18 to TRBJ2-7; 10 nucleotides align to TRBD1. Trimming removed 3 bases from V and 3 bases from J; junction bases left unmatched: 5. The CDR3 runs 15 residues. Germline CDR1 KGHSH, CDR2 LQKENI. Here the CDR3 reads CASSPRQGAVYEQYF. As DNA, the CDR3 is TGTGCCAGCTCACCGAGACAGGGGGCGGTCTACGAGCAGTACTTC.

The chain has TRBV5-1 and TRBJ2-2; the D gene is possibly TRBD2 (6 bases). Germline values: CDR1 SGHRS, CDR2 YFSETQ. The CDR3 is made up of 16 amino acids. Trimming shortened V by 1 base and J by 2 bases, and 12 bases separated the two germline ends. This CDR3 reads CASSLTGGANTGELFF. CDR3 DNA sequence: TGCGCCAGCAGCTTGACCGGAGGGGCCAACACCGGGGAGCTGTTTTTT. The full variable domain, in which reference TRBV5-1 and TRBJ2-2 provide the parts outside the CDR3, is KAGVTQTPRYLIKTRGQQVTLSCSPISGHRSVSWYQQTPGQGLQFLFEYFSETQRNKGNFPGRFSGRQFSNSRSEMNVSTLELGDSALYLCASSLTGGANTGELFFGEGSRLTVL.

The J gene is TRBJ2-3, the V gene TRBV4-2; D remains unclear. CDR1 LGHNA and CDR2 YNFKEQ come from the germline V gene. The CDR3 loop spans 14 amino acids. Trimming took off 1 base at V and 4 bases at J, with 9 bases between the two ends. The CDR3 spells CASSQGQAADTQYF. DNA for the CDR3: TGTGCCAGCAGCCAAGGGCAGGCCGCAGATACGCAGTATTTT.

V usage is TRBV13 and J usage is TRBJ2-3, with D unresolved. CDR1 and CDR2 (germline): PRHDT, FYEKMQ (reference sequence). Trimming stripped 2 bases from V and 7 bases from J, with 7 bases between. The CDR3 is 12 amino acids. The DNA for the CDR3 is TGTGCCAGCAGCTTAAGCCCGAATACGCAGTATTTT. It translates to CASSLSPNTQYF.

The genes are TRBV19 and TRBJ2-1; D possibly corresponds to TRBD1 (5 bases). Between the trimmed V and J ends, which lost 5 bases and 3 bases, there was a span of 8 bases. Looked up from germline, CDR1 is LNHDA and CDR2 is SQIVND (reference sequence). The CDR3 loop spans 13 amino acids. The CDR3 bases are TGTGCCAGTAGTTGGCAGGGCTACAATGAGCAGTTCTTC. It translates to CASSWQGYNEQFF.

The table lists this clone with a few counts. The chain uses TRBV18 and TRBJ2-4; D might be TRBD2 (5 bases). The CDR3 consists of 14 residues. Germline-derived CDR1 and CDR2 are KGHSH and LQKENI. Between the trimmed V and J ends, which lost 3 bases and 8 bases, there was a span of 14 bases. The CDR3 spells CASSPRVNGDIQYF. CDR3 nucleotides: TGTGCCAGCTCACCGAGGGTTAACGGTGACATTCAGTACTTC.

The V and J genes are TRBV18 and TRBJ2-5; TRBD2 matches at 14 bases. The CDR3 loop spans 17 amino acids. Trimming at V came to 1 base and at J to 4 bases, leaving 5 bases not matched to a gene. The germline CDR1 and CDR2 sequences are KGHSH and LQKENI. The CDR3 here is CASSPQGLAGGGETQYF. CDR3 nucleotide sequence: TGTGCCAGCTCACCACAAGGACTAGCGGGGGGAGGAGAGACCCAGTACTTC.

The chain uses TRBV5-1 and TRBJ2-7; D ambiguous. The CDR3 contains 14 residues. CDR1 and CDR2 (germline): SGHRS, YFSETQ. Trimming removed 1 base from V and 3 bases from J, with 11 bases in between. The CDR3 sequence: CASSLRPSSYEQYF. DNA for the CDR3: TGCGCCAGCAGCTTGCGGCCTAGTAGCTACGAGCAGTACTTC.

V gene TRBV5-1 combines with J gene TRBJ1-4; no clear D gene. V lost 0 bases to trimming and J lost 5 bases, with 8 bases between them. Germline lookup yields CDR1 SGHRS and CDR2 YFSETQ. This CDR3 spans 14 amino acids. The CDR3 is CASSLDGENEKLFF. DNA for the CDR3: TGCGCCAGCAGCTTGGACGGAGAGAATGAAAAACTGTTTTTT.

This chain links TRBV27 with TRBJ2-7, with TRBD2 matching 9 bases. Trimming removed 7 bases from V and 7 bases from J; junction bases left unmatched: 17. The length of the CDR3 is 16 residues. Germline CDR1 is MNHEY and CDR2 is SMNVEV (reference sequence). The CDR3 coding sequence is TGTGCCAGCACCTCGTTACTGGCGGGAGGGCCCCGGGAGCAGTACTTC. This codes for CASTSLLAGGPREQYF.

V and J are TRBV6-1 and TRBJ2-3; TRBD1 is a possible D gene (6 bases). The CDR3 loop spans 14 amino acids. CDR1 is MNHNS and CDR2 is SASEGT in the germline V gene. Trimming shortened V by 6 bases and J by 5 bases, and 15 bases separated the two germline ends. The CDR3 reads CASSSRDIRDTQYF. The CDR3, as DNA: TGTGCCAGCAGCTCCCGGGACATCAGAGATACGCAGTATTTT.

In its sample, this clone was seen a few times. The CDR3 nucleotides read TGTGCCAGTAGTGAGCGCCCAGATACGCAGTATTTT. Translated, it gives CASSERPDTQYF. The chain is built from TRBV19 and TRBJ2-3; unclear D gene. CDR1 is LNHDA, CDR2 SQIVND, per germline (reference sequence). The CDR3 spans 12 residues. V shed 5 bases and J shed 4 bases, with 7 bases lying between them.